This entry lists 27 T cell receptor beta chains sequenced from one sample in a study of shared clonotypes between healthy human individuals. Here immunoSEQ multiplex PCR was the method, and the copy in TCRdb shows in-frame clones only, minus some. The repertoire has about 2 million clones, approximately 94% of them found once; the top ten carry under 1.5%. Naive CD8 cells, CD45RO-negative and positively selected for CCR7, excluded terminally differentiated effector memory CD45RA+ cells. The specimen sequenced was naive CD8+ T cells sorted from blood. Source of these receptors: a man younger than 35 in good health.

V and J are TRBV5-3 and TRBJ2-7; the D call may be TRBD1 or TRBD2 (5 bases each). TRBV5-3 is sorted into the ORF group, with uncertain function. CDR3 size: 16 residues. V was cut by 4 bases and J by 0 bases, with 17 bases left in between. The CDR3 region has the DNA TGTGCCAGAAGCCATTGGTCCCGGGACCACTCCTACGAGCAGTACTTC. Its translation: CARSHWSRDHSYEQYF.

The chain carries TRBV11-2 and TRBJ2-1, with D uncertain. This CDR3 spans 15 amino acids. Germline CDR1 and CDR2: SGHAT and FQNNGV. Trimming stripped 0 bases from V and 7 bases from J, with 13 bases between. The CDR3 loop reads CASSLELKRGNEQFF. CDR3 in DNA: TGTGCCAGCAGCTTAGAATTGAAGCGTGGGAATGAGCAGTTCTTC.

V is TRBV4-1 and J is TRBJ2-5; 11 bases fit TRBD1. There are 16 residues in the CDR3. From germline, CDR1 is MGHRA and CDR2 YSYEKL. Trimming took 0 bases from V and 3 from J; bases not matched to a gene: 3. CDR3 DNA sequence: TGCGCCAGCAGCCAAGATAGGGGACAGGGGGAAGAGACCCAGTACTTC. Translating it yields CASSQDRGQGEETQYF.

This clone was observed a single time. The V gene is TRBV7-9, the J gene TRBJ1-2; 7 nucleotides match TRBD1. With V trimmed by 1 base and J by 6 bases, 5 bases remained unmatched. The CDR3 has 14 amino acids. Germline loops: CDR1 SEHNR, CDR2 FQNEAQ (reference sequence). CDR3 nucleotide sequence: TGTGCCAGCAGCTTAGACAGGGGACGTAATGGCTACACCTTC. Amino acid sequence: CASSLDRGRNGYTF. Complete variable domain (other parts from reference TRBV7-9 and TRBJ1-2): DTGVSQNPRHKITKRGQNVTFRCDPISEHNRLYWYRQTLGQGPEFLTYFQNEAQLEKSRLLSDRFSAERPKGSFSTLEIQRTEQGDSAMYLCASSLDRGRNGYTFGSGTRLTVV.

On this clone: The same CDR3 can be traced to other DNA sequences in this sample. The chain joins TRBV4-1 to TRBJ2-7, with a weak D call TRBD1 (7 bases). Trimming removed 3 bases at V and 3 bases at J, with 15 bases between. This CDR3 spans 15 amino acids. Germline loops: CDR1 MGHRA, CDR2 YSYEKL. The CDR3 nucleotides are TGCGCCAGCAGCCAGGGACTGCCAGGGGGCTACGAGCAGTACTTC. It is translated as CASSQGLPGGYEQYF.

The chain couples TRBV28 to TRBJ1-2; D remains unclear. V was clipped by 3 bases and J by 4 bases, with 9 bases between them. Germline V gene sequence: CDR1 MDHEN, CDR2 SYDVKM. This CDR3 is 13 amino acids long. CDR3 residues: CASSLGILYGYTF. CDR3 sequence (DNA): TGTGCCAGCAGTTTGGGCATTCTCTATGGCTACACCTTC.

The chain is built from TRBV19 and TRBJ1-1; maybe TRBD1 (6 bases). Germline V CDR1 and CDR2: LNHDA, SQIVND (reference sequence). This CDR3 has 14 amino acids. The V and J ends lost 3 bases and 6 bases respectively, with 14 bases between them. The CDR3 sequence: CASSIPGVFAEAFF. In DNA, the CDR3 is TGTGCCAGTAGTATTCCAGGGGTGTTCGCTGAAGCTTTCTTT.

Only one count was recorded for this clone. The rearrangement uses TRBV28 and TRBJ2-3; 7 bases are shared with TRBD2. Germline-derived CDR1 and CDR2 are MDHEN and SYDVKM. Trimming took 8 bases from V and 3 from J; bases not matched to a gene: 5. The CDR3 runs 13 residues. The CDR3 reads CASLGGETDTQYF. In DNA, the CDR3 is TGTGCCAGCTTGGGGGGGGAAACAGATACGCAGTATTTT. The entire variable domain, with the rest obtained from reference TRBV28 and TRBJ2-3, is as follows: DVKVTQSSRYLVKRTGEKVFLECVQDMDHENMFWYRQDPGLGLRLIYFSYDVKMKEKGDIPEGYSVSREKKERFSLILESASTNQTSMYLCASLGGETDTQYFGPGTRLTVL.

The chain links TRBV30 to TRBJ1-4, with TRBD1 as a possible D gene (5 bases). This CDR3 region has 15 residues. V was cut by 2 bases and J by 7 bases, with 17 bases left in between. Germline-derived CDR1 and CDR2 are GTSNPN and SVGIG (reference sequence). The CDR3 DNA is TGTGCCTGGAGTTCACTTTCTGGGGGGACTGAAAAACTGTTTTTT. It specifies CAWSSLSGGTEKLFF.

As to this clone: This same CDR3 is encoded by further DNA sequences in the sample. V gene TRBV6-5 combines with J gene TRBJ2-7; D not certain. Germline V lookup: CDR1 MNHEY, CDR2 SVGAGI. CDR3 length: 14 amino acids. V was trimmed by 0 bases and J by 2 bases, leaving 8 bases between them. CDR3 sequence (DNA): TGTGCCAGCAGTTACTCGTCTGGACCCTACGAGCAGTACTTC. Translating gives CASSYSSGPYEQYF.

J is TRBJ1-4 and V is TRBV5-6; D call uncertain. The CDR3 spans 13 residues. Trimming cost V 0 bases and J 8 bases, with 8 bases left between them. CDR1 SGHDT and CDR2 YYEEEE come from the germline V gene. CDR3 sequence (DNA): TGTGCCAGCAGCTTGGCTGATCTGGAAAAACTGTTTTTT. Protein: CASSLADLEKLFF.

The V gene is TRBV30, the J gene TRBJ2-3; weak D call: TRBD2 (6 bases). CDR3 length: 14 amino acids. Per the germline V gene, CDR1 is GTSNPN and CDR2 is SVGIG (reference sequence). The V gene lost 4 bases and the J gene lost 6 bases, with 17 bases spanning the gap. For the CDR3, the DNA is TGTGCCTGGAAAGGGACTCCCCGGGGGGATACGCAGTATTTT. Protein: CAWKGTPRGDTQYF.

This chain joins TRBV5-6 and TRBJ1-3, with 8 bases fitting TRBD1. Germline values: CDR1 SGHDT, CDR2 YYEEEE. The V segment lost 2 bases and the J segment 2 bases; nucleotides outside the gene matches: 6. The CDR3 covers 16 residues. The CDR3 DNA sequence: TGTGCCAGCAGCTTCCCGGCAGGGGGCCCTGGAAACACCATATATTTT. It is translated as CASSFPAGGPGNTIYF.

The rearrangement joins TRBV5-1 to TRBJ2-7; D may be TRBD1 or TRBD2 (5 bases each). V was trimmed by 4 bases and J by 5 bases, leaving 13 bases between them. The CDR3 is 13 residues long. Looked up from germline, CDR1 is SGHRS and CDR2 is YFSETQ. CDR3 in DNA: TGCGCCAGCAGCGGGGGAAGAGGGAACGAGCAGTACTTC. It specifies CASSGGRGNEQYF.

The rearrangement joins TRBV7-9 to TRBJ2-1; 11 bases fit TRBD2. V was clipped by 7 bases and J by 5 bases; unmatched bases: 4. This CDR3 contains 14 residues. Looked up from germline, CDR1 is SEHNR and CDR2 is FQNEAQ (reference sequence). The CDR3 DNA sequence: TGTGCCAGCATCCTAGCGGGAGGCGACAATGAGCAGTTCTTC. Translating it yields CASILAGGDNEQFF.

A note on this clone: Other DNA sequences from this sample encode an identical CDR3 as well. This chain connects TRBV7-9 to TRBJ2-1, with D unresolved. This CDR3 is built from 11 residues. Trimming took off 5 bases at V and 9 bases at J, with 8 bases between the two ends. The V gene's germline CDR1 is SEHNR and CDR2 FQNEAQ (reference sequence). This chain's CDR3 is CASSLVGEQFF. For the CDR3, the DNA is TGTGCCAGCAGCCTCGTGGGTGAGCAGTTCTTC.

The chain carries TRBV2 and TRBJ2-3; D might be TRBD2 (5 bases). CDR3 length: 13 amino acids. Trimming pared 7 bases from V and 0 bases from J, leaving 8 bases between. CDR1 is SNHLY and CDR2 is FYNNEI in the germline V gene. CDR3: CASNTGSTDTQYF. CDR3 DNA: TGTGCCAGCAACACGGGGAGCACAGATACGCAGTATTTT.

This sequence joins TRBV5-5 and TRBJ2-7, with D hard to call. The ends were cut back, 0 bases at V and 0 bases at J, with 7 bases in the middle. This CDR3 region has 14 residues. CDR1 is SGHKS and CDR2 is YYEKEE in the germline V gene (reference sequence). The CDR3 loop reads CASSLERFSYEQYF. Written as DNA, the CDR3 is TGTGCCAGCAGCTTGGAAAGGTTCTCCTACGAGCAGTACTTC. The full variable domain, its missing parts supplied by reference TRBV5-5 and TRBJ2-7, is DAGVTQSPTHLIKTRGQQVTLRCSPISGHKSVSWYQQVLGQGPQFIFQYYEKEERGRGNFPDRFSARQFPNYSSELNVNALLLGDSALYLCASSLERFSYEQYFGPGTRLTVT.

This rearrangement joins TRBV29-1 to TRBJ1-1; tentatively, D is TRBD1 (6 bases). The V end was cut by 0 bases, the J end by 0 bases, with 11 bases between. CDR1 is SQVTM and CDR2 is ANQGSEA in the germline V gene. CDR3 length: 15 amino acids. The CDR3 bases are TGCAGCGTTGAAGACCCCCGGACAGTGAACACTGAAGCTTTCTTT. The encoded protein is CSVEDPRTVNTEAFF.

The V call is TRBV5-5, the J call TRBJ1-5; no clear D gene. CDR1 is SGHKS and CDR2 is YYEKEE in the germline V gene (reference sequence). Trimming removed 3 bases at V and 7 bases at J, with 14 bases between. The CDR3 runs 14 residues. The CDR3 nucleotides are TGTGCCAGCAGCTCCGAATTTACGAGACAGCCCCAGCATTTT. Translation: CASSSEFTRQPQHF.

Turning to this clone: Other DNA sequences in this sample translate to the same CDR3. CDR3 sequence (DNA): TGCGCCAGCAGCTTGGGAGACAGCTCCTACGAGCAGTACTTC. Translated, it gives CASSLGDSSYEQYF. The rearrangement joins TRBV5-1 to TRBJ2-7, with a possible D match to TRBD1 (5 bases). Deletions cut 0 bases from V and 0 bases from J, with 7 bases between. Germline V lookup: CDR1 SGHRS, CDR2 YFSETQ. CDR3 size: 14 residues.

V usage is TRBV2 and J usage is TRBJ2-1, with 9 bases fitting TRBD2. The CDR3 is 15 residues long. In germline, CDR1 is SNHLY, CDR2 FYNNEI. V was pared by 4 bases and J by 2 bases, with 3 bases of the junction left unmatched. CDR3 amino acids: CASSAGLATYNEQFF. CDR3 coding DNA: TGTGCCAGCAGTGCCGGACTAGCGACCTACAATGAGCAGTTCTTC.

This chain connects TRBV9 to TRBJ1-1; D not certain. The V and J ends lost 0 bases and 1 base respectively, with 13 bases between them. The CDR3 is 16 residues long. In germline, CDR1 is SGDLS, CDR2 YYNGEE. This chain's CDR3 is CASSVDAGPPNTEAFF. The CDR3 coding sequence is TGTGCCAGCAGCGTAGACGCCGGCCCCCCGAACACTGAAGCTTTCTTT. Combining the CDR3 with reference TRBV9 and TRBJ1-1 gives the whole variable domain DSGVTQTPKHLITATGQRVTLRCSPRSGDLSVYWYQQSLDQGLQFLIQYYNGEERAKGNILERFSAQQFPDLHSELNLSSLELGDSALYFCASSVDAGPPNTEAFFGQGTRLTVV.

Regarding this clone: Other nucleotide sequences from this sample produce the same CDR3. V gene TRBV27 combines with J gene TRBJ1-2, with 8 nucleotides matching TRBD1. The germline gives CDR1 MNHEY, CDR2 SMNVEV (reference sequence). The CDR3 is 14 amino acids. With V trimmed by 0 bases and J by 6 bases, 3 bases remained unmatched. Here the CDR3 DNA reads TGTGCCAGCAGTTTATCTCCAGGGGGCGATGGCTACACCTTC. Its translation: CASSLSPGGDGYTF.

The rearrangement joins TRBV5-6 to TRBJ2-5, with D unclear. CDR1 is SGHDT, CDR2 YYEEEE, per germline. V was cut by 5 bases and J by 5 bases, with 13 bases left in between. The CDR3 sequence is 13 residues long. This CDR3 is CASRLPNWETQYF. In DNA form, the CDR3 reads TGTGCCAGCAGGCTTCCCAATTGGGAGACCCAGTACTTC. The whole variable domain, remainder taken from reference TRBV5-6 and TRBJ2-5, is DAGVTQSPTHLIKTRGQQVTLRCSPKSGHDTVSWYQQALGQGPQFIFQYYEEEERQRGNFPDRFSGHQFPNYSSELNVNALLLGDSALYLCASRLPNWETQYFGPGTRLLVL.

This CDR3 is CASTSRRDSGIGELFF. The CDR3 region has the DNA TGTGCCAGTACTAGCCGAAGGGACTCAGGGATAGGGGAGCTGTTTTTT. The chain recombines TRBV19 with TRBJ2-2; D is possibly TRBD2 (6 bases). The CDR3 sequence is 16 residues long. The V gene's germline CDR1 is LNHDA and CDR2 SQIVND (reference sequence). V was shortened by 7 bases and J by 8 bases, with 23 bases between the two germline ends.

The rearrangement links TRBV4-3 to TRBJ2-2; D not resolved. V was clipped by 0 bases and J by 4 bases, with 15 bases between them. Germline lookup yields CDR1 LGHNA and CDR2 YSLEER. The CDR3 is 17 amino acids. This CDR3 is CASSQDVLAEVTGELFF. The CDR3 DNA reads TGCGCCAGCAGCCAAGACGTATTGGCGGAAGTCACCGGGGAGCTGTTTTTT.